This TCR beta chain was observed in a study of T cells in Graves' hyperthyroidism and ophthalmopathy. Study findings and constraints: Prediction of ophthalmopathy progression came a median roughly 7.1 months pre-onset. Most expanded thyroid clonotypes above 0.001 recurred in blood.

Amplified TCR beta CDR3 regions came from RNA transcripts. In the first-round RT-PCR of the TCR CDR3, the HTBI primer set was used. Using its own MiXCR run on the multiplex PCR reads, TCRdb lists one record per CDR3 protein. The sample records 450,000 to 500,000 distinct CDR3 sequences, approximately 23% being singletons. Worth noting for this clonotype: What it binds is not known.

V lost 4 bases to trimming and J lost 8 bases, with 15 bases between them. The length of the CDR3 is 13 residues. Germline V gene lookup returns CDR1 SGHDT and CDR2 YYEEEE. Duration under 3 months, a NOSPECS grade of at least 4, and a Clinical Activity Score of at least 3 characterized the ophthalmopathy patients. The origin of this receptor is a woman aged 70-85 years with Graves' ophthalmopathy. The sequencing input was blood. The chain employs TRBV5-6 and TRBJ1-2; maybe TRBD1 (5 bases). The CDR3: CASSPRGTQGYTF. CDR3 coding DNA: TGTGCCAGCAGCCCGCGGGGGACCCAGGGCTACACCTTC.